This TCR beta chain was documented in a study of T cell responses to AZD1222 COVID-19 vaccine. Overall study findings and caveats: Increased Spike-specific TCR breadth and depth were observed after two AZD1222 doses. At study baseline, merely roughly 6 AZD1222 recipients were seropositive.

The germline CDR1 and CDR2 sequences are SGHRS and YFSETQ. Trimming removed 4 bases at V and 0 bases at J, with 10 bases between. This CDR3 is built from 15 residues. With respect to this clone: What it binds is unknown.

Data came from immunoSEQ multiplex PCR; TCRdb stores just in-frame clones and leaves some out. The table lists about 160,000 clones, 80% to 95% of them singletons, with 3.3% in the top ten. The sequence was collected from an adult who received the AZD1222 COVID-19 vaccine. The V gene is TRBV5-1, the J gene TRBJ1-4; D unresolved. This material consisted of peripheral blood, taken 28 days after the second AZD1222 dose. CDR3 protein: CASSPNIPTNEKLFF. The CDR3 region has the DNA TGCGCCAGCAGCCCAAACATTCCAACTAATGAAAAACTGTTTTTT.